This T cell receptor (beta chain) stems from a study of blood T cell repertoires in COVID-19. About the research overall: The study drew acute and convalescent COVID-19 samples from the United States, Italy and Spain.

The CDR3 length is 15 residues. Germline values: CDR1 SGHTA, CDR2 FQGNSA. V gave up 3 bases and J gave up 7 bases; unmatched junction bases: 5. Sequenced by immunoSEQ multiplex PCR; TCRdb stores in-frame clones only, minus some. This sample yields almost 200,000 clones, of which 85% are seen a single time; approximately 0.97% belongs to the top ten. The V and J genes are TRBV7-2 and TRBJ1-6, with 8 nucleotides matching TRBD1. The sequence was collected from a man between 60 and 70 years old with COVID-19, enrolled during active disease. Sequenced: peripheral blood. The CDR3 DNA sequence: TGTGCCAGCAGCTTTGCGCCAGGGGGCAATTCACCCCTCCACTTT. It codes for CASSFAPGGNSPLHF.